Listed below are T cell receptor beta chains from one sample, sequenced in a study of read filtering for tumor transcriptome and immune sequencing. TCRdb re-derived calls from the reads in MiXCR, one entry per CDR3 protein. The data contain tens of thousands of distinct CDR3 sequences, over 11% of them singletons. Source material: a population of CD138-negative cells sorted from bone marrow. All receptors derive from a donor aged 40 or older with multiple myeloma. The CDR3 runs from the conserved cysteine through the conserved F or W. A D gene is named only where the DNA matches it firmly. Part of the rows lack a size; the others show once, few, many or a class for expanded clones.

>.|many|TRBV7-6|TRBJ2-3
CASSYTGELSDTQYF
TGTGCCAGCAGTTATACGGGGGAGCTATCCGATACGCAGTATTTT
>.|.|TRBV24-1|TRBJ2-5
CATSEGRTGQETQYF
TGTGCCACCAGCGAGGGCAGGACGGGGCAAGAGACCCAGTACTTC
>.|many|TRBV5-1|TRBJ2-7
CASSLAAHSYEQYF
TGCGCCAGCAGCTTGGCCGCACATTCCTACGAGCAGTACTTC
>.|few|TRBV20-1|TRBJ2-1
CSAVPTSLSANEQFF
TGCAGTGCCGTCCCGACTAGTCTCTCAGCCAATGAGCAGTTCTTC
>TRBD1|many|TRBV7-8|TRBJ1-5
CASSYMTGGNQPQHF
TGTGCCAGCAGCTATATGACAGGGGGGAATCAGCCCCAGCATTTT
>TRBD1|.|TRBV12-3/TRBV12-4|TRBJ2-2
CASTDRGTGELFF
TGTGCCAGCACCGACAGGGGCACCGGGGAGCTGTTTTTT
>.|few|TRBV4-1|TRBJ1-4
CASSQVCATNEKLFF
TGCGCCAGCAGCCAAGTGTGTGCAACTAATGAAAAACTGTTTTTT
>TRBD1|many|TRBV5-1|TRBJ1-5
CASSLGQGAGQPQHF
TGCGCCAGCAGCTTGGGACAGGGGGCGGGTCAGCCCCAGCATTTT
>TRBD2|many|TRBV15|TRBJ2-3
CATSSRTSGSTDTQYF
TGTGCCACCAGCAGTCGGACTAGCGGGAGCACAGATACGCAGTATTTT
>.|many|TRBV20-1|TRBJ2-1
CSARDPVGNEQFF
TGCAGTGCCAGGGATCCGGTAGGCAATGAGCAGTTCTTC
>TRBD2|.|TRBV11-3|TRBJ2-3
CASSVSGLAADTQYF
TGTGCCAGCAGCGTCTCAGGGCTAGCGGCAGATACGCAGTATTTT
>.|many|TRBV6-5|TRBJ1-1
CASTNMVGLGEAFF
TGTGCCAGCACTAATATGGTTGGGCTGGGTGAAGCTTTCTTT
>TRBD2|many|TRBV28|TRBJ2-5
CASSWRGQETQYF
TGTGCCAGCAGTTGGCGGGGGCAAGAGACCCAGTACTTC
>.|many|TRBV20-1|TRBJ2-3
CSERVADTQYF
TGCAGTGAACGTGTTGCAGATACGCAGTATTTT
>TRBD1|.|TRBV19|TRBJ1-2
CASTPAGQGYGYTF
TGTGCCAGTACCCCCGCGGGACAGGGCTATGGCTACACCTTC
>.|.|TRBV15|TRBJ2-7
CATNRRLGAYEQYF
TGTGCCACCAACCGGAGACTAGGAGCCTACGAGCAGTACTTC
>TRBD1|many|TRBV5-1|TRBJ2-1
CASSSSGTDYNEQFF
TGCGCCAGCAGCTCCTCTGGGACAGACTACAATGAGCAGTTCTTC
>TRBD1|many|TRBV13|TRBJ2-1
CASSVRQGYYNEQFF
TGTGCCAGCAGCGTGCGACAGGGGTACTACAATGAGCAGTTCTTC
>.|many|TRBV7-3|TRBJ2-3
CASSLQVHPSTDTQYF
TGTGCCAGCAGCTTGCAGGTCCACCCTAGCACAGATACGCAGTATTTT
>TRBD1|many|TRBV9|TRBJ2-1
CASSPQGASYNEQFF
TGTGCCAGCAGCCCCCAGGGGGCAAGCTACAATGAGCAGTTCTTC
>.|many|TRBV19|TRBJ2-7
CASRSRQDEQYF
TGTGCCAGTAGATCACGACAGGACGAGCAGTACTTC
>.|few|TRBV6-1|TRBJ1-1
CASERAAAFF
TGTGCCAGTGAACGTGCGGCGGCTTTCTTT
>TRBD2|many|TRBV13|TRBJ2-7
CASSFSGSGRALTYEQYF
TGTGCCAGCAGCTTCTCGGGTAGCGGGAGGGCCTTAACCTACGAGCAGTACTTC
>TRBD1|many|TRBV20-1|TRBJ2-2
CSASKGAGGELFF
TGCAGTGCTAGTAAGGGGGCCGGCGGGGAGCTGTTTTTT
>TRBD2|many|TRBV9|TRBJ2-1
CASSAGTSGRSSYNEQFF
TGTGCCAGCAGCGCCGGGACTAGCGGGAGGTCCTCCTACAATGAGCAGTTCTTC
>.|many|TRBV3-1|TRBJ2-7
CASSQGGAVIYEQYF
TGTGCCAGCAGCCAAGGAGGGGCTGTGATCTACGAGCAGTACTTC
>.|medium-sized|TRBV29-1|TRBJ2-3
CSVPAGGFTDTQYF
TGCAGCGTGCCGGCGGGCGGTTTCACAGATACGCAGTATTTT
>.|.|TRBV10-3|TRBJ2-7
CAISESVTSSDEQYF
TGTGCCATCAGTGAGTCGGTTACTAGCTCCGACGAGCAGTACTTC
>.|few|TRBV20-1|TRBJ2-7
CSAERGHGYEQYF
TGCAGTGCCGAACGTGGGCATGGCTACGAGCAGTACTTC
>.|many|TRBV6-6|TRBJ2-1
CASRLANEQFF
TGTGCCAGCAGACTAGCCAATGAGCAGTTCTTC
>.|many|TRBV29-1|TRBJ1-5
CSVELQGRNQPQHF
TGCAGCGTTGAACTACAGGGACGGAATCAGCCCCAGCATTTT
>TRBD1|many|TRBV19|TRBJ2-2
CASTGTGYTGELFF
TGTGCCAGTACCGGGACAGGGTACACCGGGGAGCTGTTTTTT
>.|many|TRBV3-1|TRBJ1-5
CASSQGSIGGNQPQHF
TGTGCCAGCAGCCAAGGGTCTATCGGGGGCAATCAGCCCCAGCATTTT
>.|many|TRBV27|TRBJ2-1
CASSLSGGPSYNEQFF
TGTGCCAGCAGTTTATCGGGGGGCCCCTCCTACAATGAGCAGTTCTTC
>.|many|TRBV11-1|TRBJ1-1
CASSSPRRDGEAFF
TGTGCCAGCAGCTCACCTAGGAGGGACGGTGAAGCTTTCTTT
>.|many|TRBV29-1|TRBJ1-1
CSVGVNTEAFF
TGCAGCGTTGGGGTGAACACTGAAGCTTTCTTT